This record covers a single TCR beta chain. What it binds is not known. The entry originates in a study of early T cells in non-severe SARS-CoV-2 infection. Looking at the study overall: Bulk RNA isolated from unsorted whole blood underwent sequencing; chains were not paired. General study points: Private and CD4 specificities were missed by VDJdb matching, skewed to anti-spike CD8.

Trimming at V came to 6 bases and at J to 5 bases, leaving 7 bases not matched to a gene. Germline CDR1 reads SGHKS; CDR2 reads YYEKEE (reference sequence). This CDR3 comprises 14 residues. Researchers tagged individual cDNA molecules with unique molecular identifiers. A single record per CDR3 protein comes from TCRdb applying MiXCR to the 5' RACE reads. This sample carries 69,000 or so distinct CDR3 sequences, roughly 4.6% of them seen once, and the ten largest clones take 3.5% to 4%. The source was whole blood, collected at baseline. The chain combines TRBV5-5 with TRBJ1-4, with 7 bases fitting TRBD1. The receptor was derived from an adult who was a healthcare worker with PCR-confirmed SARS-CoV-2 infection or an uninfected control (not recorded which). The donor label of this sample is uncertain. The CDR3 DNA is TGTGCCAGCATACTCCTGACAGGGAATGAAAAACTGTTTTTT. Amino acids: CASILLTGNEKLFF.